What follows is one TCR beta chain and its context. The data were taken from a study of cytomegalovirus exposure and HLA in healthy donors. Overall study: Earlier results showed 90 million to 120 million unique TCR beta sequences derived from some 190 million T cells.

The primer mix had 60 Vbeta and 13 Jbeta primers. This table comes from immunoSEQ multiplex PCR, and its TCRdb copy is limited to in-frame clones, with some not included. The table gives about 130,000 clones; the top ten clones make up 1.5% to 2% of it. There are 13 residues in the CDR3. The germline CDR1 and CDR2 sequences are MNHEY and SVGAGI. V was pared by 8 bases and J by 7 bases, with 15 bases between. The clonotype was recovered from a man aged 18 to 30 in good health and CMV-seronegative. The sequenced sample was PBMCs. The rearrangement links TRBV6-5 to TRBJ1-5; tentative D call: TRBD1 (6 bases). The CDR3 region has the DNA TGTGCCAGCTCGAAGGGGGTCAGCCAGCCCCAGCATTTT. Translating it yields CASSKGVSQPQHF.